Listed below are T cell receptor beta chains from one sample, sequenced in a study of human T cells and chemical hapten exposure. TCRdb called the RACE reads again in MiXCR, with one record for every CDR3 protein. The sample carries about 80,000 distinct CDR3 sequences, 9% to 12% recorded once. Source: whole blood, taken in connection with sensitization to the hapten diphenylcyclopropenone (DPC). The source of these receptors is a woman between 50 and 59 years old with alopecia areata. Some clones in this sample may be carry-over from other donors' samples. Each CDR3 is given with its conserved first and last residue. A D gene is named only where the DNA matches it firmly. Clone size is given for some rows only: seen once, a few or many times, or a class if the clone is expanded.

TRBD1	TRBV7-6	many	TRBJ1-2	CASRQTTGGNYGYTF	TGTGCCAGCAGACAAACTACAGGGGGCAACTATGGCTACACCTTC
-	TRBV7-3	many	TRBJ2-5	CASSIGQREGQETQYF	TGTGCCAGCAGCATAGGACAGAGAGAGGGACAAGAGACCCAGTACTTC
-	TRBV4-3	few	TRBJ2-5	CASSQELGLRKTQYF	TGCGCCAGCAGCCAAGAACTGGGGTTGAGGAAGACCCAGTACTTC
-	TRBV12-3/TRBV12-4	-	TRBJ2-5	CASRRDAQETQYF	TGTGCCAGCAGGCGGGACGCTCAAGAGACCCAGTACTTC
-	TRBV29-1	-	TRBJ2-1	CSAKWRGTDNEQFF	TGCAGCGCGAAGTGGAGGGGGACCGACAATGAGCAGTTCTTC
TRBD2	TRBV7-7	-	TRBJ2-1	CASSLRSGRSAEQFF	TGTGCTAGCAGCTTAAGGAGCGGGAGGTCAGCTGAGCAGTTCTTC
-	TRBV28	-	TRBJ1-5	CASSLQRNQPQHF	TGTGCCAGCAGTTTACAGCGCAATCAGCCCCAGCATTTT
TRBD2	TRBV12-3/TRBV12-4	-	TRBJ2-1	CASSWASGSPNEQFF	TGTGCCAGCAGCTGGGCTAGCGGGAGTCCCAATGAGCAGTTCTTC
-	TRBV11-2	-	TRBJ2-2	CASSPGWTFNTGELFF	TGTGCCAGCAGCCCAGGGTGGACTTTTAACACCGGGGAGCTGTTTTTT
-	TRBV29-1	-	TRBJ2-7	CSVAFGRGRQF	TGCAGCGTGGCCTTCGGGAGAGGCAGACAATTC
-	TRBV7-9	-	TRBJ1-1	CASSLIGEAFF	TGTGCCAGCAGCTTGATCGGGGAGGCTTTCTTT
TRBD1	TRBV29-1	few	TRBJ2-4	CSVVPGQGLNIQYF	TGCAGCGTTGTACCGGGACAGGGTTTGAACATTCAGTACTTC
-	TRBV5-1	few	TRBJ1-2	CASSLADSLYGYTF	TGCGCCAGCAGCTTGGCCGACAGCCTCTATGGCTACACCTTC
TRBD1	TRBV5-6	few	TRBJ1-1	CASRSGQGVAFF	TGTGCCAGCAGATCAGGACAGGGTGTGGCTTTCTTT
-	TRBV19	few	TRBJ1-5	CASGGAGQPQHF	TGTGCCAGTGGCGGGGCAGGGCAGCCCCAGCATTTT
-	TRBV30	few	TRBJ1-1	CAWTAGGAEAFF	TGTGCCTGGACCGCGGGGGGCGCTGAAGCTTTCTTT
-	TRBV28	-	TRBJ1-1	CASRGIEAFF	TGTGCCAGCCGGGGAATTGAAGCTTTCTTT
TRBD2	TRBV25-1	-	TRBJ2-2	CASKPGRAGELFF	TGTGCCAGCAAGCCGGGGAGGGCAGGGGAGCTGTTTTTT
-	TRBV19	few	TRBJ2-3	CASMKRAGTDTQYF	TGTGCCAGTATGAAGCGGGCGGGCACAGATACGCAGTATTTT
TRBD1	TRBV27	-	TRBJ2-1	CASSSPYRGQSYNEQFF	TGTGCCAGCAGTTCCCCCTACAGGGGGCAATCCTACAATGAGCAGTTCTTC
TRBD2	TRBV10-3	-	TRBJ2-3	CAISDPGLANTQYF	TGTGCCATCAGTGACCCCGGACTAGCTAATACGCAGTATTTT
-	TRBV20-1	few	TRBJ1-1	CSAPQVGRANTEAFF	TGCAGTGCTCCCCAGGTGGGCAGGGCGAACACTGAAGCTTTCTTT
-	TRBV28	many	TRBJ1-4	CASRDGWLNEKLFF	TGTGCCAGCAGGGACGGGTGGTTAAATGAAAAACTGTTTTTT
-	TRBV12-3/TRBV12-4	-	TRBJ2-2	CASSPRQLTGELFF	TGTGCCAGCAGTCCAAGACAGCTCACCGGGGAGCTGTTTTTT